The rows below give T cell receptor beta chains drawn from one sample of a study of cytotoxic CD8 clonotypes in ibrutinib-treated CLL. TCRdb's table, derived via immunoSEQ multiplex PCR, lists solely in-frame clones and lacks some. The top ten clones hold over 5.5% of a sample with around 310,000 clones, 70% to 80% of them seen once. This specimen consisted of PBMCs, obtained before ibrutinib treatment. The origin of the receptors is a human donor with chronic lymphocytic leukemia. Both conserved end residues are part of each CDR3. A D gene is named only where the DNA matches it firmly. Clone size, where shown, is once, few, many, or a class for clones that have expanded.

J: TRBJ1-5
V: TRBV6-5
D: -
size: -
CDR3: CASSPAPSQPQHF
DNA: TGTGCCAGCAGCCCGGCCCCGTCTCAGCCCCAGCATTTT

J: TRBJ2-5
V: TRBV5-4
D: TRBD2
size: -
CDR3: CASSGGAGLRQETQYF
DNA: TGTGCCAGCAGCGGAGGAGCGGGATTGCGGCAAGAGACCCAGTACTTC

J: TRBJ2-3
V: TRBV30
D: TRBD1
size: -
CDR3: CAWSVAGQGVFTDTQYF
DNA: TGTGCCTGGAGTGTAGCGGGACAGGGGGTTTTCACAGATACGCAGTATTTT

J: TRBJ2-7
V: TRBV6-6
D: TRBD2
size: -
CDR3: CASSPRTSGSYEQYF
DNA: TGTGCCAGCAGCCCTAGGACTAGCGGCTCCTACGAGCAGTACTTC

J: TRBJ2-5
V: TRBV7-7
D: -
size: -
CDR3: CASSFGPPQETQYF
DNA: TGTGCCAGCAGCTTCGGCCCGCCCCAAGAGACCCAGTACTTC

J: TRBJ2-3
V: TRBV7-7
D: -
size: -
CDR3: CASSPTGRSDTQYF
DNA: TGTGCCAGCAGCCCCACGGGACGGTCAGATACGCAGTATTTT

J: TRBJ2-7
V: TRBV12-5
D: TRBD2
size: -
CDR3: CASGLQEGLAQQYF
DNA: TGTGCTAGTGGTCTCCAGGAAGGACTAGCCCAGCAGTACTTC

J: TRBJ1-2
V: TRBV7-8
D: TRBD1
size: -
CDR3: CASSSLGQSLYGYTF
DNA: TGTGCCAGCAGCTCTCTGGGACAGTCCCTCTATGGCTACACCTTC

J: TRBJ2-1
V: TRBV21-1
D: -
size: -
CDR3: CASSLPYRNPYNEQFF
DNA: TGTGCCAGCAGCTTGCCGTATAGGAACCCCTACAATGAGCAGTTCTTC

J: TRBJ1-1
V: TRBV6-6
D: TRBD1
size: -
CDR3: CASSGTGWEAFF
DNA: TGTGCCAGCAGCGGGACAGGGTGGGAAGCTTTCTTT

J: TRBJ2-6
V: TRBV4-1
D: -
size: -
CDR3: CASSQEMGTSGANVLTF
DNA: TGCGCCAGCAGCCAAGAGATGGGAACTTCCGGGGCCAACGTCCTGACTTTC

J: TRBJ2-3
V: TRBV7-2
D: TRBD2
size: -
CDR3: CASSLIWGSGRADTQYF
DNA: TGTGCCAGCAGCTTGATTTGGGGTAGCGGGAGGGCAGATACGCAGTATTTT

J: TRBJ2-1
V: TRBV29-1
D: TRBD2
size: -
CDR3: CSVEFWTSGIVTYNEQFF
DNA: TGCAGCGTTGAGTTTTGGACTAGCGGGATAGTGACCTACAATGAGCAGTTCTTC

J: TRBJ1-5
V: TRBV6-5
D: -
size: -
CDR3: CASSYSARSNQPQHF
DNA: TGTGCCAGCAGTTACTCGGCCCGCAGCAATCAGCCCCAGCATTTT

J: TRBJ2-7
V: TRBV19
D: TRBD2
size: -
CDR3: CASKQTSGGSPEQYF
DNA: TGTGCCAGTAAACAAACTAGCGGAGGTTCGCCCGAGCAGTACTTC

J: TRBJ1-2
V: TRBV6-5
D: TRBD1
size: -
CDR3: CASRTTGDLNYGYTF
DNA: TGTGCCAGCAGAACCACAGGGGATTTAAACTATGGCTACACCTTC

J: TRBJ2-3
V: TRBV5-1
D: TRBD2
size: -
CDR3: CASSSGGAQYF
DNA: TGCGCCAGCAGCAGCGGGGGGGCGCAGTATTTT

J: TRBJ2-7
V: TRBV30
D: TRBD1
size: -
CDR3: CAWSIKGTGWDEQYF
DNA: TGTGCCTGGAGTATAAAGGGGACAGGGTGGGACGAGCAGTACTTC

J: TRBJ2-1
V: TRBV27
D: TRBD2
size: few
CDR3: CASSSWTSGRSSNEQFF
DNA: TGTGCCAGCAGTTCTTGGACTAGCGGGAGATCAAGCAATGAGCAGTTCTTC

J: TRBJ2-7
V: TRBV12-5
D: -
size: -
CDR3: CASGGWESYEQYF
DNA: TGTGCTAGTGGTGGCTGGGAGTCCTACGAGCAGTACTTC

J: TRBJ2-3
V: TRBV30
D: -
size: -
CDR3: CAWSGPGGTDTQYF
DNA: TGTGCCTGGAGTGGTCCAGGGGGGACAGATACGCAGTATTTT

J: TRBJ2-7
V: TRBV27
D: -
size: -
CDR3: CASSLGQGGIEQYF
DNA: TGTGCCAGCAGTTTAGGGCAAGGGGGGATCGAGCAGTACTTC